These 25 T cell receptor beta chains were all obtained from the same sample, sequenced in a study of control samples from healthy donors and cancer patients (dated by TCRdb to between 2020 and 2021). The library relied on the immunoSEQ multiplex PCR assay. TCRdb obtained this table from immuneACCESS and retained in-frame rearrangements with V and J assigned. These tables miss some clones; where compared with another copy, unresolved V genes account for less than half of the shortfall, and the remainder is unexplained. Counted in this sample were about 89,000 clones; approximately 87% of them appeared once. Of the sample, roughly 2% falls within the top ten clones. The sample comprised blood. Receptors were obtained from a woman aged 40 to 55 in good health.

Concerning this clone: Other nucleotide sequences in the sample specify the same CDR3. The chain is built from TRBV6-2 or TRBV6-3 and TRBJ1-1; D gene uncertain. V was clipped by 2 bases and J by 1 base, with 5 bases between them. CDR3 length: 13 residues. Looked up from germline, CDR1 is MNHEY and CDR2 is SVGEGT. CDR3 DNA: TGTGCCAGCAGTTACGGTAGGAACACTGAAGCTTTCTTT. Its protein is CASSYGRNTEAFF.

The chain joins TRBV6-5 to TRBJ1-1; possibly TRBD1 for D (5 bases). The CDR3 contains 14 residues. V was clipped by 2 bases and J by 4 bases, with 11 bases between them. Per the germline V gene, CDR1 is MNHEY and CDR2 is SVGAGI. The CDR3 sequence is CASSYGTQGTEAFF. The DNA of the CDR3 is TGTGCCAGCAGTTACGGGACCCAGGGCACTGAAGCTTTCTTT.

V usage is TRBV5-1 and J usage is TRBJ1-1, with D possibly being TRBD1 (6 bases). This CDR3 is 14 amino acids long. The ends were cut back, 6 bases at V and 8 bases at J, with 20 bases in the middle. Germline CDR1 is SGHRS and CDR2 is YFSETQ. The CDR3 reads CASTPRGRGSEAFF. The CDR3 DNA sequence: TGCGCCAGCACCCCGAGGGGCAGGGGATCAGAAGCTTTCTTT.

The chain employs TRBV29-1 and TRBJ2-1; 7 bases map to TRBD1. The CDR3 runs to 11 residues. The trim removed 6 bases at V and 15 bases at J, leaving 11 bases unmatched. Germline CDR1 reads SQVTM; CDR2 reads ANQGSEA. CDR3: CSVVTGSSWFF. The DNA of the CDR3 is TGCAGCGTCGTGACAGGGTCTAGTTGGTTCTTC.

The chain carries TRBV2 and TRBJ2-1, with 8 bases matching TRBD1. Trimming cost V 7 bases and J 5 bases; bases outside gene matches: 7. In germline, CDR1 is SNHLY, CDR2 FYNNEI. The CDR3 runs to 14 residues. CDR3: CASIYGQGNNEQFF. CDR3 bases: TGTGCCAGCATTTATGGACAGGGAAACAATGAGCAGTTCTTC.

This clone appeared once. This sequence joins TRBV5-1 and TRBJ2-5; D might be TRBD2 (7 bases). V was pared by 4 bases and J by 4 bases, with 17 bases between. Per the germline V gene, CDR1 is SGHRS and CDR2 is YFSETQ. The CDR3 spans 15 residues. As DNA, the CDR3 is TGCGCCAGCAGCCCTATTGCGGGGGCTGGAGAGACCCAGTACTTC. Protein: CASSPIAGAGETQYF. Drawing the rest from reference TRBV5-1 and TRBJ2-5, the complete variable domain is KAGVTQTPRYLIKTRGQQVTLSCSPISGHRSVSWYQQTPGQGLQFLFEYFSETQRNKGNFPGRFSGRQFSNSRSEMNVSTLELGDSALYLCASSPIAGAGETQYFGPGTRLLVL.

This rearrangement joins TRBV6-5 to TRBJ2-1, with TRBD1 matching 8 bases. The CDR3 is 16 amino acids. V dropped 2 bases and J dropped 0; count of bases not matched to a gene: 3. The germline CDR1 and CDR2 sequences are MNHEY and SVGAGI. The CDR3 here is CASSYRGQASYNEQFF. As DNA, the CDR3 is TGTGCCAGCAGTTACAGGGGACAGGCCTCCTACAATGAGCAGTTCTTC.

The table lists this clone with a count of one. The V gene is TRBV10-3, the J gene TRBJ1-2, with 9 bases matching TRBD1. The V gene's germline CDR1 is ENHRY and CDR2 SYGVKD. J lost 6 bases, V lost 3 bases, and 14 bases had no gene match. CDR3 length equals 17 residues. The DNA for the CDR3 is TGTGCCATCAGTGATGATGGGACAGGGTTGGATCGAGATGGCTACACCTTC. Translation gives CAISDDGTGLDRDGYTF.

The chain joins TRBV7-8 to TRBJ2-3, with a tentative D call TRBD2 (7 bases). This CDR3 spans 16 amino acids. The germline gives CDR1 SGHVS, CDR2 FQNEAQ. V was cut by 3 bases and J by 0 bases, with 13 bases left in between. CDR3 sequence (DNA): TGTGCCAGCAGCTTGGGGGGGCGAAGCAGCACAGATACGCAGTATTTT. Its protein is CASSLGGRSSTDTQYF.

The chain combines TRBV4-3 with TRBJ2-2; 8 nucleotides match TRBD1. The CDR3 contains 15 residues. J lost 4 bases, V lost 2 bases, and 3 bases had no gene match. In germline, CDR1 is LGHNA, CDR2 YSLEER. CDR3: CASSQQQGGTGELFF. The CDR3 DNA is TGCGCCAGCAGCCAACAACAGGGGGGCACCGGGGAGCTGTTTTTT.

The V call is TRBV21-1, the J call TRBJ1-2; TRBD1 is taken as the D call from the table, unchecked against the DNA. TRBV21-1 is designated a pseudogene. This CDR3 region has 12 residues. This CDR3 reads CASTDRNYGYTF. The CDR3 DNA is TGTGCCAGCACCGACAGAAACTATGGCTACACCTTC.

The V gene is TRBV3-1 (or the pseudogene TRBV3-2), the J gene TRBJ2-1; D remains ambiguous. V was pared by 4 bases and J by 8 bases, with 9 bases between. This CDR3 contains 12 residues. CDR1 and CDR2 from the germline V gene are LGHDT and YNNKEL (reference sequence). The CDR3 here is CASSPAPHEQFF. The CDR3 bases are TGTGCCAGCAGCCCCGCCCCCCATGAGCAGTTCTTC.

The chain combines TRBV27 with TRBJ2-3; TRBD2 agrees at 12 bases. This CDR3 is 16 amino acids long. CDR1 is MNHEY, CDR2 SMNVEV, per germline (reference sequence). Trimming cost V 6 bases and J 1 base; bases outside gene matches: 5. Here the CDR3 DNA reads TGTGCCAGCAGCCGATGGACTAGCGGGGGCACAGATACGCAGTATTTT. Amino acids: CASSRWTSGGTDTQYF.

The chain employs TRBV6-6 and TRBJ1-5, with D possibly TRBD1 on 5 matching bases. Germline CDR1 and CDR2: MNHNY and SVGAGI (reference sequence). The CDR3 sequence is 14 residues long. Trimming took 2 bases from V and 0 from J, leaving 5 bases between them. CDR3 sequence reads: CASSYGGSNQPQHF. The DNA for the CDR3 is TGTGCCAGCAGTTACGGGGGTAGCAATCAGCCCCAGCATTTT.

The V gene is TRBV2, the J gene TRBJ2-3; possible D gene TRBD1, 5 bases. V was shortened by 7 bases and J by 0 bases, with 11 bases between the two germline ends. Per germline, CDR1 SNHLY and CDR2 FYNNEI. This CDR3 contains 14 residues. The CDR3 region is CASKEQGSTDTQYF. The CDR3 bases are TGTGCCAGCAAGGAGCAGGGAAGCACAGATACGCAGTATTTT.

In this sample, this clone turned up once. The gene calls are TRBV4-3 and TRBJ2-7, with TRBD1 as a possible D gene (6 bases). This CDR3 is 17 amino acids long. Germline V CDR1 and CDR2: LGHNA, YSLEER. V was cut by 1 base and J by 5 bases, with 21 bases left in between. CDR3 nucleotides: TGCGCCAGCAGCCAAGGTGTTGGGGCAGGGGTAAGCCACGAGCAGTACTTC. It yields the protein CASSQGVGAGVSHEQYF.

This chain uses TRBV6-5 with TRBJ2-7, with no clear D. Germline V gives CDR1 MNHEY, CDR2 SVGAGI. Trimming left V 6 bases short and J 2 bases short, with 14 bases between. CDR3 length equals 14 residues. The CDR3 protein is CASSRDSVTYEQYF. In DNA, the CDR3 is TGTGCCAGCAGCCGAGATAGTGTTACCTACGAGCAGTACTTC.

The rearrangement uses TRBV5-1 and TRBJ2-1; 8 bases map to TRBD2. The CDR3 consists of 14 residues. From germline, CDR1 is SGHRS and CDR2 YFSETQ. J lost 4 bases, V lost 2 bases, and 2 bases had no gene match. The DNA of the CDR3 is TGCGCCAGCAGCTTAGCGGGGGCTTACAATGAGCAGTTCTTC. It codes for CASSLAGAYNEQFF.

This clone was picked up a small number of times. The gene calls are TRBV7-9 and TRBJ1-2; a possible D gene is TRBD1 (5 bases). The germline V gene has CDR1 SEHNR and CDR2 FQNEAQ (reference sequence). V lost 2 bases, J lost 6 bases, and 10 bases lay in between. This CDR3 has 13 residues. This chain's CDR3 is CASSLSGGDGYTF. CDR3 DNA: TGTGCCAGCAGCTTATCTGGGGGAGATGGCTACACCTTC.

The V and J genes are TRBV21-1 and TRBJ2-1. TRBV21-1 is described as a pseudogene. The CDR3 has 16 amino acids. This CDR3 reads CASNLLIPGPWNEQFF. CDR3 sequence (DNA): TGTGCCAGCAACCTACTAATTCCGGGACCCTGGAATGAGCAGTTCTTC.

The chain carries TRBV5-1 and TRBJ2-7, with D tentatively TRBD2 (5 bases). Trimming stripped 4 bases from V and 7 bases from J, with 24 bases between. The germline gives CDR1 SGHRS, CDR2 YFSETQ. The CDR3 consists of 16 residues. The CDR3: CASSRARASKAGEQYF. The DNA of the CDR3 is TGCGCCAGCAGCCGTGCGCGGGCCTCCAAAGCTGGTGAGCAGTACTTC.

This chain links TRBV5-1 with TRBJ2-6; 8 nucleotides agree with TRBD1. The CDR3 length is 17 residues. V lost 1 base to trimming and J lost 3 bases; unmatched junction nucleotides: 6. Germline assignment: CDR1 SGHRS and CDR2 YFSETQ. The CDR3 DNA is TGCGCCAGCAGCTTGTTGACAGGGGCTGGTGGGGCCAACGTCCTGACTTTC. Protein sequence: CASSLLTGAGGANVLTF.

The rearrangement links TRBV30 to TRBJ1-1; no clear D. Germline-derived CDR1 and CDR2 are GTSNPN and SVGIG (reference sequence). The CDR3 sequence is 14 residues long. V was cut by 1 base and J by 0 bases, with 9 bases left in between. The CDR3 sequence is CAWSGDFMNTEAFF. CDR3 sequence (DNA): TGTGCCTGGAGTGGGGATTTTATGAACACTGAAGCTTTCTTT.

The chain employs TRBV7-2 and TRBJ2-7; unclear D gene. The CDR3 is made up of 14 amino acids. The germline V and J ends were trimmed by 4 bases and 3 bases, with 13 bases remaining between them. Germline-derived CDR1 and CDR2 are SGHTA and FQGNSA. This CDR3 is CASSSDSGGYEQYF. DNA of the CDR3: TGTGCCAGCAGCTCAGACTCGGGCGGCTACGAGCAGTACTTC.

The V call is TRBV6-1, the J call TRBJ2-1; 8 nucleotides line up with TRBD1. The CDR3 runs 14 residues. The trim removed 3 bases at V and 8 bases at J, leaving 6 bases unmatched. Germline assignment: CDR1 MNHNS and CDR2 SASEGT. The CDR3 nucleotides read TGTGCCAGCAGTGAGGGACAGGAAGAGGATGAGCAGTTCTTC. It specifies CASSEGQEEDEQFF.